This T cell receptor beta chain was profiled in a study of immune heterogeneity within non-small cell lung tumors. Multiplex PCR was performed with 32 V and 13 J primers, and it amplified TCR beta CDR3. A single record per CDR3 protein comes from TCRdb applying MiXCR to the multiplex PCR reads. This sample carries some 9,300 distinct CDR3 sequences, roughly a third of them seen once, and the ten largest clones take about 11%. General observations from the study: For the most part, the T-cell receptor beta clonotypes present at high frequency were distinct from one individual patient to the next. Identical dominant CDR3 beta clonotypes were found recurring across a patient's tumor sites, along with site-unique high-frequency clones. For local T-cell clonality, the correlation with local tumor mutational burden was moderate but significant (R roughly 0.34).

This clonotype was counted between two and nine times. Its antigen remains unidentified. After removal of 4 bases from V and 5 bases from J, the junction contained 8 bases not matched to a gene. Germline loops: CDR1 SGHNT, CDR2 YYREEE (reference sequence). This CDR3 has 15 residues. The template for each sample was roughly 610 ng of genomic DNA, which had been extracted from bulk tumor tissue. Several biopsies were collected from each primary tumor during surgery. They were spaced as far apart as possible within the tumor mass. Patients had untreated, newly diagnosed non-small cell lung cancer and underwent curative surgery. Curative-intent surgery was being performed on the donors, who were patients newly diagnosed with non-small cell lung cancer.

Sequencing input: lung tumor tissue. This TCR derives from a man aged 60-69 years with non-small cell lung cancer. The chain has TRBV5-4 and TRBJ2-2; 7 nucleotides line up with TRBD2. As DNA, the CDR3 is TGTGCCAGCAGCGGGGGGGGGAGTCGGACCGGGGAGCTGTTTTTT. The encoded protein is CASSGGGSRTGELFF.